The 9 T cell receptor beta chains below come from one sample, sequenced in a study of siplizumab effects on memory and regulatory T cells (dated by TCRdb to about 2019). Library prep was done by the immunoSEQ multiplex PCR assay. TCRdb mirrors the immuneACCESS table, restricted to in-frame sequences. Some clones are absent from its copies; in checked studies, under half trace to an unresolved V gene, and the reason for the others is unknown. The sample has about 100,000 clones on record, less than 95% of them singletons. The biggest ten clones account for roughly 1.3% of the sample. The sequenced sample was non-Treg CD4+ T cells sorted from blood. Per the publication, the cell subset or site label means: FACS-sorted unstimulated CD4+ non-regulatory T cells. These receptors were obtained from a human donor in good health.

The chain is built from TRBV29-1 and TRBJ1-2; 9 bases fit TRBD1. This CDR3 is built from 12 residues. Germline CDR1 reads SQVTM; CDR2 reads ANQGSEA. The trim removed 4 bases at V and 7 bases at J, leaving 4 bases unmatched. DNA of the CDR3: TGCAGCGTTGGGGACAGGGAGGTTGGCTACACCTTC. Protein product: CSVGDREVGYTF. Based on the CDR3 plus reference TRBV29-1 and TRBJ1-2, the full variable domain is SAVISQKPSRDICQRGTSLTIQCQVDSQVTMMFWYRQQPGQSLTLIATANQGSEATYESGFVIDKFPISRPNLTFSTLTVSNMSPEDSSIYLCSVGDREVGYTFGSGTRLTVV.

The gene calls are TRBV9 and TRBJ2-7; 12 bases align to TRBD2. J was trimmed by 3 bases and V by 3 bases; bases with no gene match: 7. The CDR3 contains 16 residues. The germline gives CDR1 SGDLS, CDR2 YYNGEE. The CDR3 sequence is CASSGGLAGSLYEQYF. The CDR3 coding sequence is TGTGCCAGCAGCGGAGGACTAGCGGGATCACTCTACGAGCAGTACTTC.

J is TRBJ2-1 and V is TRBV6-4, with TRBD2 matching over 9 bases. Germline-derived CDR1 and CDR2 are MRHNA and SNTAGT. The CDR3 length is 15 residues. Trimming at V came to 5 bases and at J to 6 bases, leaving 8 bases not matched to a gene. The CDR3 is CASSQELAGSNEQFF. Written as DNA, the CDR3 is TGTGCCAGCAGTCAAGAGCTAGCGGGGTCCAATGAGCAGTTCTTC.

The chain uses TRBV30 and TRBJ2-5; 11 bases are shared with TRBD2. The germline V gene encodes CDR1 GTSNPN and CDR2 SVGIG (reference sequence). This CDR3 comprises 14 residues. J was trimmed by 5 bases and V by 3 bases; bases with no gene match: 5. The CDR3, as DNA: TGTGCCTGGAGCTCTATAGCGGGGGGGGAGACCCAGTACTTC. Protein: CAWSSIAGGETQYF.

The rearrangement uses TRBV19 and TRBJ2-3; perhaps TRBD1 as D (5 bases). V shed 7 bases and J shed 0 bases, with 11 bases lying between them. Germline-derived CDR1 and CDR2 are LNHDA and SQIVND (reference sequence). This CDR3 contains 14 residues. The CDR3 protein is CASKTAGSTDTQYF. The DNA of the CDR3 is TGTGCCAGTAAGACAGCAGGTAGCACAGATACGCAGTATTTT.

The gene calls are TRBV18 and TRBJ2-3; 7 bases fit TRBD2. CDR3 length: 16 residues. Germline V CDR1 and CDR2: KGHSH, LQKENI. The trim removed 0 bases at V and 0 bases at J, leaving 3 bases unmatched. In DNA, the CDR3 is TGTGCCAGCTCACCACCGGGGAGGGAGAGCACAGATACGCAGTATTTT. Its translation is CASSPPGRESTDTQYF.

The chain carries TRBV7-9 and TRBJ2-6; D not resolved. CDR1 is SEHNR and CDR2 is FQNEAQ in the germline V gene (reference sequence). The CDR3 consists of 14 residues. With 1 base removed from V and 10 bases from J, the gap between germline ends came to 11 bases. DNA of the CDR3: TGTGCCAGCAGCTTAGGGGCAGGCTCTAACGTCCTGACTTTC. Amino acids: CASSLGAGSNVLTF.

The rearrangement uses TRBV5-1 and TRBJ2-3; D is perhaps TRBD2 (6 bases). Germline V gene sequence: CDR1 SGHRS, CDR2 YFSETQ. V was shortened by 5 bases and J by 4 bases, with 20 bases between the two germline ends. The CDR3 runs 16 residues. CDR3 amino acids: CASRKIIGGSADTQYF. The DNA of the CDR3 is TGCGCCAGCAGAAAAATAATAGGAGGGTCGGCAGATACGCAGTATTTT.

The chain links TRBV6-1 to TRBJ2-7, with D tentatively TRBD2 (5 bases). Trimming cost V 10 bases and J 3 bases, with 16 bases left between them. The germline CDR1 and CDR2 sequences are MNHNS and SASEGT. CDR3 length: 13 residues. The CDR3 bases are TGTGCCACCCCTGCTCCGGGGTTCTACGAGCAGTACTTC. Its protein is CATPAPGFYEQYF.